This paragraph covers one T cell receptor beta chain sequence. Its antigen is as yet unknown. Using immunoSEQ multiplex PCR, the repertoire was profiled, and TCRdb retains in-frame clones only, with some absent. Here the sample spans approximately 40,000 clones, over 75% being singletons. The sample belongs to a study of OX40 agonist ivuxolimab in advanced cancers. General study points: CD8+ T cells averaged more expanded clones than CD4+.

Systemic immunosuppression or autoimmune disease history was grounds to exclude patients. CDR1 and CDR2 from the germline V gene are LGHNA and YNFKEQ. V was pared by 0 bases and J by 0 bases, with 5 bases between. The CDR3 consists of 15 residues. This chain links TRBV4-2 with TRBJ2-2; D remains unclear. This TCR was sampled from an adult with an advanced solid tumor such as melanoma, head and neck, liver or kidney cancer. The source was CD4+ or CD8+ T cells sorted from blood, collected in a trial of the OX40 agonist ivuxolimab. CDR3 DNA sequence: TGTGCCAGCAGCCAAGAACGCGCGAACACCGGGGAGCTGTTTTTT. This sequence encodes CASSQERANTGELFF.